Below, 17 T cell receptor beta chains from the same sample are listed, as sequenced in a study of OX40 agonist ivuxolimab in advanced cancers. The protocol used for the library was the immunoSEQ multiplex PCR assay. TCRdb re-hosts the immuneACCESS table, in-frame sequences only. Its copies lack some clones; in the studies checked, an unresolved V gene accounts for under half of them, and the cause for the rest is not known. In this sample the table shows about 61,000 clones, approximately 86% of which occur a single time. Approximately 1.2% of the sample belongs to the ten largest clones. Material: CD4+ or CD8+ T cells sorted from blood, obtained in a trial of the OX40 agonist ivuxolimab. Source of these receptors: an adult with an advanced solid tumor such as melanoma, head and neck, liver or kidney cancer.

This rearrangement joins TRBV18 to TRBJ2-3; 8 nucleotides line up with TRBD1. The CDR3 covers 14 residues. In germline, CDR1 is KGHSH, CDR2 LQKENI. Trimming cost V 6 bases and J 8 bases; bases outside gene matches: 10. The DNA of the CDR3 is TGTGCCAGCTCCCGAACTGATACAGGGGGTACGCAGTATTTT. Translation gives CASSRTDTGGTQYF.

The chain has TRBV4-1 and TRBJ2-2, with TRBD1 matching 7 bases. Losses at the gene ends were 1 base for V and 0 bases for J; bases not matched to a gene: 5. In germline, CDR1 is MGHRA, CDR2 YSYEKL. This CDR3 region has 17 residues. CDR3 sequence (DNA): TGCGCCAGCAGCCAAGTATGGGGGACAGCGAACACCGGGGAGCTGTTTTTT. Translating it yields CASSQVWGTANTGELFF.

CDR3: CASTPGQAYGYTF. CDR3 DNA sequence: TGTGCCAGCACCCCGGGACAGGCTTATGGCTACACCTTC. The chain employs TRBV6-5 and TRBJ1-2; 8 bases are shared with TRBD1. The trim removed 7 bases at V and 5 bases at J, leaving 6 bases unmatched. CDR1 and CDR2 (germline): MNHEY, SVGAGI. This CDR3 spans 13 amino acids.

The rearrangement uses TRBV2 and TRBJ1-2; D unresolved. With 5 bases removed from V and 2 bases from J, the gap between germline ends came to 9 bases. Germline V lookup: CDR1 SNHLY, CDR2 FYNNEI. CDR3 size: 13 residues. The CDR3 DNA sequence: TGTGCCAGCAGTAGGAATTGGAACTATGGCTACACCTTC. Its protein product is CASSRNWNYGYTF.

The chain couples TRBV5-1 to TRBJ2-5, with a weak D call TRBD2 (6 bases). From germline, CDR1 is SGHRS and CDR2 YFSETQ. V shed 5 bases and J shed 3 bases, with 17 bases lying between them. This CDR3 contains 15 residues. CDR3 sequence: CASRAGPGREETQYF. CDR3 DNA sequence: TGCGCCAGCAGGGCGGGGCCAGGGCGAGAAGAGACCCAGTACTTC.

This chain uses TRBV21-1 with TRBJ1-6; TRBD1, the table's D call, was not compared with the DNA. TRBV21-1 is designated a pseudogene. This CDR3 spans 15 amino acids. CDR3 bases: TGTGCCAGCAGCCAAGGACAGGTCGAGAATTCACCCCTCCACTTT. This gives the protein CASSQGQVENSPLHF.

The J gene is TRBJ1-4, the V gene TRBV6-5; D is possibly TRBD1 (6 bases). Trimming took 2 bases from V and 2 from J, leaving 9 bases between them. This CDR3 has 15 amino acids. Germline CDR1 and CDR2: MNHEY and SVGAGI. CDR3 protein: CASSYNTGTNEKLFF. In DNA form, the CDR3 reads TGTGCCAGCAGTTACAATACAGGGACTAATGAAAAACTGTTTTTT.

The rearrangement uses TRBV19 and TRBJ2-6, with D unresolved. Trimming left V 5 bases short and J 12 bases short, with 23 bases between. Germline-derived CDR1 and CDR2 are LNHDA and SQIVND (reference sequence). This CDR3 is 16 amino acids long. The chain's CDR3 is CASSVALGRPLAVLTF. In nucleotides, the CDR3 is TGTGCCAGTAGTGTCGCCCTAGGGCGTCCCCTTGCCGTCCTGACTTTC.

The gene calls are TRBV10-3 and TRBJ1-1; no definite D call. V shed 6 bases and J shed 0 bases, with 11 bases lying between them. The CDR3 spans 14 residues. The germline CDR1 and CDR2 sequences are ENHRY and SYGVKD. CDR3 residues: CAISALSLNTEAFF. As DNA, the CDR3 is TGTGCCATCAGCGCCCTTTCCCTGAACACTGAAGCTTTCTTT.

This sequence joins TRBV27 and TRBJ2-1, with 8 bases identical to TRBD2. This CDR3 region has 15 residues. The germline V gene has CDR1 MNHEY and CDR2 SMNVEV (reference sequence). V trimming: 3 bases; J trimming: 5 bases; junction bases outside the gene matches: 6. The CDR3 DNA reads TGTGCCAGCAGTTTTGTAGCGGGGACCCACAATGAGCAGTTCTTC. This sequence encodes CASSFVAGTHNEQFF.

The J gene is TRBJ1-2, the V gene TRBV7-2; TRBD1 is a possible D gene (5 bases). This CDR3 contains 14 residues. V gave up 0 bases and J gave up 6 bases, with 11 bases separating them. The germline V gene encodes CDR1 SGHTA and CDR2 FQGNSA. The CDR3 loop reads CASSLAREANGYTF. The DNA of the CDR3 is TGTGCCAGCAGCTTAGCCAGGGAGGCTAATGGCTACACCTTC.

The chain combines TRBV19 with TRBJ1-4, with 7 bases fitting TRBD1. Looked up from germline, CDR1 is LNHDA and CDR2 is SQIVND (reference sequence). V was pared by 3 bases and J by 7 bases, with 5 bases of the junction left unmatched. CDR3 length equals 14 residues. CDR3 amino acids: CASSIRGGGEKLFF. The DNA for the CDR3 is TGTGCCAGTAGTATCAGGGGGGGTGGTGAAAAACTGTTTTTT.

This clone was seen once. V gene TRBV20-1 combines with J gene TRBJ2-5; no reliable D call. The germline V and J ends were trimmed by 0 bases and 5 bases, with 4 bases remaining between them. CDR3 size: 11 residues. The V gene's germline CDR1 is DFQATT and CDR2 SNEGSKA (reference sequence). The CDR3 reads CSARERETQYF. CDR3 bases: TGCAGTGCTAGAGAGAGGGAGACCCAGTACTTC.

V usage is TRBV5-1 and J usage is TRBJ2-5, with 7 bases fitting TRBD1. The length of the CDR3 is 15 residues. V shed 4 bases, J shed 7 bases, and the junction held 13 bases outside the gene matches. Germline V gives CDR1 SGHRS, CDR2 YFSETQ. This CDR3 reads CASSKLPGQRATQYF. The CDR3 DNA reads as TGCGCCAGCAGCAAACTACCGGGACAGAGGGCGACCCAGTACTTC.

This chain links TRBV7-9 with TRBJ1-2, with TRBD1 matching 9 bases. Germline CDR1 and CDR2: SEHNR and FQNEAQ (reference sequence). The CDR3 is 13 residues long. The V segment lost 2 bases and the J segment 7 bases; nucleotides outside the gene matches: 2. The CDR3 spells CASSLLTGGGYTF. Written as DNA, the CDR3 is TGTGCCAGCAGCTTATTGACAGGGGGTGGCTACACCTTC.

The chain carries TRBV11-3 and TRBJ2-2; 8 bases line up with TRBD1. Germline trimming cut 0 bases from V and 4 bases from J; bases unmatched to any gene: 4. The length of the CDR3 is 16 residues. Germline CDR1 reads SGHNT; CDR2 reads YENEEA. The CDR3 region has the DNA TGTGCCAGCAGCTTAGATTCCGACAGGGGCACCGGGGAGCTGTTTTTT. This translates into CASSLDSDRGTGELFF.

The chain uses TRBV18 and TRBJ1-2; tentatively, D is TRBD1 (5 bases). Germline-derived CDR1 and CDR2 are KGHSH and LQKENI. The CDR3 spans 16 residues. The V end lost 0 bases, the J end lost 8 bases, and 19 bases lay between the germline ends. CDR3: CASSPPVRQGKDGYTF. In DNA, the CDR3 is TGTGCCAGCTCACCACCGGTAAGGCAGGGCAAGGACGGCTACACCTTC.